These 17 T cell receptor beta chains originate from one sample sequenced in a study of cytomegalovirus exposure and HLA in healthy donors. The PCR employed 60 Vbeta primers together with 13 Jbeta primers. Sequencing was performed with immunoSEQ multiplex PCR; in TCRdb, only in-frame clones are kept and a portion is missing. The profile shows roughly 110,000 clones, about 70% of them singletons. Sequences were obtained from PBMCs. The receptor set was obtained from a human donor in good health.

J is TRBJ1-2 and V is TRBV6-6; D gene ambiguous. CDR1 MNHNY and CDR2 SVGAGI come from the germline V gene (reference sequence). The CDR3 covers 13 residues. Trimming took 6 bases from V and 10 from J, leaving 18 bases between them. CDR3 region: CASRTLDWRDYTF. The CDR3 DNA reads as TGTGCCAGCAGGACCCTAGATTGGAGGGACTACACCTTC.

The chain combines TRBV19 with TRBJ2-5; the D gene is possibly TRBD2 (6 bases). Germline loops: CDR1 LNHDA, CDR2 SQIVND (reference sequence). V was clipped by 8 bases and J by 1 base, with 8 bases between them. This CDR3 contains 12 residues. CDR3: CASHSGQETQYF. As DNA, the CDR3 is TGTGCCAGTCATAGCGGCCAAGAGACCCAGTACTTC.

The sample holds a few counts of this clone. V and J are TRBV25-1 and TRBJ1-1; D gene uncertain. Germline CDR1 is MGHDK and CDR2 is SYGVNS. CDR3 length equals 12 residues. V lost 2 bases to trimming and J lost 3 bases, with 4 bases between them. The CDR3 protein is CASSEQYTEAFF. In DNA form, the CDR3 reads TGTGCCAGCAGTGAACAGTACACTGAAGCTTTCTTT.

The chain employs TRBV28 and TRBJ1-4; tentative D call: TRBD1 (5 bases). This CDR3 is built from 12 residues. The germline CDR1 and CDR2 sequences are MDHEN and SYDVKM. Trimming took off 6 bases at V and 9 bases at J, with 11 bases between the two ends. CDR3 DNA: TGTGCCAGCAGGTCCCCAGGGCAAAAACTGTTTTTT. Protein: CASRSPGQKLFF.

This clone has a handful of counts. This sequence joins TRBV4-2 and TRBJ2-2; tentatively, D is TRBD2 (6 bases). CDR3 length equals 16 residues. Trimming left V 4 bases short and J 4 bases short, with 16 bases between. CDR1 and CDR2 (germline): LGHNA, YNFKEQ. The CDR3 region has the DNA TGTGCCAGCAGCCCGCGGGGATCCGGGGGCACCGGGGAGCTGTTTTTT. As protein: CASSPRGSGGTGELFF.

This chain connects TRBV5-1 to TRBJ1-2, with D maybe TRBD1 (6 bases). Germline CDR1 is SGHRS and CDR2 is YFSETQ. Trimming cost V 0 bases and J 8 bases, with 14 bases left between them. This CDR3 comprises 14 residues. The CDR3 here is CASSLVDRGTGYTF. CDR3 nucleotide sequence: TGCGCCAGCAGCTTGGTGGACAGAGGCACCGGCTACACCTTC.

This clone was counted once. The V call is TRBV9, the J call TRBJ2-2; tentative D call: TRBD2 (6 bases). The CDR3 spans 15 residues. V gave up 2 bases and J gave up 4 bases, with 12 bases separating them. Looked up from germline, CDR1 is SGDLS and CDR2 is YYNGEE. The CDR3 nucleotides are TGTGCCAGCAGCGTCCGGGAGTGGCTCACCGGGGAGCTGTTTTTT. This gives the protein CASSVREWLTGELFF.

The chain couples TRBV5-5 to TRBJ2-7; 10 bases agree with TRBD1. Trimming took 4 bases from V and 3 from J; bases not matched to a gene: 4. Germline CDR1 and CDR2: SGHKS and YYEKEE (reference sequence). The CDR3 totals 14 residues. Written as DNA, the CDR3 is TGTGCCAGCAGCCACAGGACAGGGGGCTACGAGCAGTACTTC. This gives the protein CASSHRTGGYEQYF.

The DNA of the CDR3 is TGTGCCAGCAAACTAGGGCACCCCACAGATACGCAGTATTTT. Protein: CASKLGHPTDTQYF. The rearrangement joins TRBV7-9 to TRBJ2-3, with D possibly matching TRBD2 (5 bases). V was cut by 7 bases and J by 2 bases, with 13 bases left in between. Germline V gene data show CDR1 as SEHNR and CDR2 as FQNEAQ (reference sequence). The CDR3 has 14 amino acids.

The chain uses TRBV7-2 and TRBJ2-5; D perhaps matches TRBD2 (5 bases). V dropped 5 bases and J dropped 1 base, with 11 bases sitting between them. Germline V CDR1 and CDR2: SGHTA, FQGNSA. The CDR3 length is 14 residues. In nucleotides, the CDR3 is TGTGCCAGCAGCCCCCGCGGGCCCCAAGAGACCCAGTACTTC. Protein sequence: CASSPRGPQETQYF.

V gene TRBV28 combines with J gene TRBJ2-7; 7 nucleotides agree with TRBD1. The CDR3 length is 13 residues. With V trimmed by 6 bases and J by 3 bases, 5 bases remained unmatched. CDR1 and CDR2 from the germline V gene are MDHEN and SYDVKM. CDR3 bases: TGTGCCAGCAGCTCAAACAGGGGCTACGAGCAGTACTTC. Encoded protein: CASSSNRGYEQYF.

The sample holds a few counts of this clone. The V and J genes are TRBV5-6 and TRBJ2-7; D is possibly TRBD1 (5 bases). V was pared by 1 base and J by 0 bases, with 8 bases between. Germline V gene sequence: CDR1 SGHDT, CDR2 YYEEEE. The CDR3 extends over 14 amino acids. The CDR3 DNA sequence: TGTGCCAGCAGCTTGACAGGCAGCTCCTACGAGCAGTACTTC. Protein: CASSLTGSSYEQYF.

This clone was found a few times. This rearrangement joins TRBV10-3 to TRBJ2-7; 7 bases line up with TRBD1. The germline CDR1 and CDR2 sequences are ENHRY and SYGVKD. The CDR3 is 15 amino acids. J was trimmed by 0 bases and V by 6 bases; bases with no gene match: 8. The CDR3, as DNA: TGTGCCATCAGGGGGGACAGCCCCAGCTCCTACGAGCAGTACTTC. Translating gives CAIRGDSPSSYEQYF.

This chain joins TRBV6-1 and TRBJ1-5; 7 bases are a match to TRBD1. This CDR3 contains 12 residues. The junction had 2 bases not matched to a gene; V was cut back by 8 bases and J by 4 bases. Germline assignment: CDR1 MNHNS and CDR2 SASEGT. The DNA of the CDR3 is TGTGCCAGCGCGGGACAGAATCAGCCCCAGCATTTT. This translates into CASAGQNQPQHF.

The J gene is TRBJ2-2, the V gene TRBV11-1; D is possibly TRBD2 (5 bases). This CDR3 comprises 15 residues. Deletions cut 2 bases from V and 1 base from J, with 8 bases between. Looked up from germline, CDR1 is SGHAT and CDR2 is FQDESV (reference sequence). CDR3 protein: CASSLFRGNTGELFF. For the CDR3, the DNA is TGTGCCAGCAGCTTATTTCGGGGGAACACCGGGGAGCTGTTTTTT.

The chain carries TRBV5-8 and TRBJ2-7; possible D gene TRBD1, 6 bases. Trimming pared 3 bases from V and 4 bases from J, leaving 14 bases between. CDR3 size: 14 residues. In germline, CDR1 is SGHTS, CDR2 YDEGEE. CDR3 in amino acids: CASSSQTGAYEQYF. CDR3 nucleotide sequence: TGTGCCAGCAGCTCCCAGACAGGCGCATACGAGCAGTACTTC. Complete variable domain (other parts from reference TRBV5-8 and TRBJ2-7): EAGVTQSPTHLIKTRGQQATLRCSPISGHTSVYWYQQALGLGLQFLLWYDEGEERNRGNFPPRFSGRQFPNYSSELNVNALELEDSALYLCASSSQTGAYEQYFGPGTRLTVT.

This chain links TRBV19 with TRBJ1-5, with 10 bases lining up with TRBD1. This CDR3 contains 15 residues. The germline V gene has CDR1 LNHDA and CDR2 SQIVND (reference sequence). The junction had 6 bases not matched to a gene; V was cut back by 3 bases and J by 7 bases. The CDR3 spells CASSILGTGDQPQHF. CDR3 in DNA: TGTGCCAGTAGTATTTTGGGGACAGGGGACCAGCCCCAGCATTTT.